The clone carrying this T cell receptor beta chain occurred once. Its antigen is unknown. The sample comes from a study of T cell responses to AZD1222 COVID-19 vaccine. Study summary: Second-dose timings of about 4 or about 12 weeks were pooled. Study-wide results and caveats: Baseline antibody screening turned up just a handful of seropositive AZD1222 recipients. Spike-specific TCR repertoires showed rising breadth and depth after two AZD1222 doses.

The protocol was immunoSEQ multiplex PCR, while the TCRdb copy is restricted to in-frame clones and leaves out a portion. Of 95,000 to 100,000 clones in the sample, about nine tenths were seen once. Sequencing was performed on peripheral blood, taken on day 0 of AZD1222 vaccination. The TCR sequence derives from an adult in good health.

In DNA form, the CDR3 reads TGTGCCAGCAGCCTAAATTCACCCCTCCACTTT. Residues: CASSLNSPLHF. This chain links TRBV7-2 with TRBJ1-6; D is unclear. V lost 5 bases to trimming and J lost 7 bases, with 3 bases between them. This CDR3 contains 11 residues. Germline CDR1 reads SGHTA; CDR2 reads FQGNSA.